The entry below describes one T cell receptor (beta chain). Its antigen is undetermined. The data derive from a study of human T cells and chemical hapten exposure. Study outcomes and limitations: The study found that DPC sensitization did not change TCRs above 1 in 1000 frequency.

This CDR3 contains 16 residues. Trimming at V came to 4 bases and at J to 3 bases, leaving 9 bases not matched to a gene. The germline V gene encodes CDR1 MDHEN and CDR2 SYDVKM. Separate cDNA molecules received unique molecular identifiers, which the library attached to them. TCRdb re-derived calls from the RACE reads in MiXCR, one entry per CDR3 protein. The sample has roughly 380,000 distinct CDR3 sequences, about 6.3% seen once. Time point here: patch test 2, 6 weeks after DPC sensitization. Treatment in this sample: therapeutic diphenylcyclopropenone sensitization with weekly scalp DPC. The sequence came from a woman younger than 30 with alopecia areata. Some clones in this sample may be carry-over from other donors' samples. The chain has TRBV28 and TRBJ1-5; 7 bases line up with TRBD1. The specimen comprised whole blood, sampled in connection with sensitization to the hapten diphenylcyclopropenone (DPC). CDR3 DNA sequence: TGTGCCAGCAGTTCGGCCGGGGACAGCAACAATCAGCCCCAGCATTTT. Amino acids: CASSSAGDSNNQPQHF.